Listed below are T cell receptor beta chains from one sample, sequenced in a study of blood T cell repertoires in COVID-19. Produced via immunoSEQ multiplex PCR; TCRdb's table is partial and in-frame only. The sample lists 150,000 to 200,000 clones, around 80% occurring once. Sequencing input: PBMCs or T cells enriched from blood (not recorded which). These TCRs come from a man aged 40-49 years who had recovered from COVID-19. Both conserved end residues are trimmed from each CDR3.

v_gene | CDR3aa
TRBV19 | ASSWRSSGNTIY
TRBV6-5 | ASSYKLAGLNSPLH
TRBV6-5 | ASSYRETGPYGYT
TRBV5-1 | ASSDREYEQY
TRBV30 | ASQHRGTLGDEQF
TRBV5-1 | ASSAGQGKETQY
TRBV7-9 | ASSFELAGGKGY
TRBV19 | ASTSIGGEAF
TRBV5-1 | ASSLEQGGEAF
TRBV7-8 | ASSTTGSNEQF
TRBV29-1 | SVVTGGTDQPQH
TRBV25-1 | ASSPRTSAAEQY
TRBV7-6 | ASSSTGYEQY
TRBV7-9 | ASSREGGAHRGYT
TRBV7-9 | ASSFTGDTEAF
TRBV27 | ASRSSQTNTEAF
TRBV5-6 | ASSPTRAMGEKLF
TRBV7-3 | ASSPPRGILLAGGASNTQY
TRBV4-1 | ASSHQVVFREKLF
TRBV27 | ASFPDRGGGRAF
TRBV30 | AWSVQENTEAF
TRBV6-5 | ASSRERTYEQY
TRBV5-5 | ASSLEAQGGYGYT
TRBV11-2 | ASSSMSFYGYT
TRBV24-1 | ATSDYGYEQY
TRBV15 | ATSRDKGGGRNEQF
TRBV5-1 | ASSPGRQGADGYT
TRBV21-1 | ASSVTVIYGYT